This record covers a single T cell receptor beta chain. Its target is not known. This record belongs to a study of cytomegalovirus exposure and HLA in healthy donors. In the study overall: The approximately 120 validation repertoires were reported in a later analysis to have been generated on the same platform as the roughly 670 first-cohort repertoires.

Measured with immunoSEQ multiplex PCR; TCRdb has only the in-frame clones, and not every one. The data contain roughly 300,000 clones, around 87% of them singletons. Findings and caveats of the study: The study labeled more than 150 TCR beta chains cytomegalovirus-associated. While the bulk of TCR sequences proved rare, some public TCRs turned up in many donors.

The germline V gene has CDR1 LNHDA and CDR2 SQIVND (reference sequence). V trimming: 6 bases; J trimming: 3 bases; junction bases outside the gene matches: 13. This CDR3 has 16 amino acids. The sequence came from a young woman in good health and CMV-seropositive. The material sequenced was PBMCs. The V call is TRBV19, the J call TRBJ2-7, with 8 bases lining up with TRBD1. CDR3 DNA sequence: TGTGCCAGTAGCGCCCCGACGGGACAGGCCCACTACGAGCAGTACTTC. It codes for CASSAPTGQAHYEQYF.